The sequence of this T cell receptor (beta chain) was determined in a study of molecular identifiers for immune sequencing clone quantification. Whole-study findings and limits: Whereas naive cells kept under 1% of molecules in clones above 20 RNA copies, such clones held over 97% in effectors.

Preparation methods for the bulk TCR libraries were those previously described, with listed TCR primers. TCRdb processed the PCR reads anew with MiXCR; each CDR3 protein has one entry. The sample lists approximately 100,000 distinct CDR3 sequences; around 33% were seen once. In regard to this clonotype: Its antigen is still unknown.

The CDR3 is 14 residues long. V lost 4 bases and J lost 4; bases outside the gene matches: 5. The V gene's germline CDR1 is MNHEY and CDR2 SVGAGI. The receptor was derived from a human donor in good health. Some libraries in this study had Jurkat cell RNA spiked in. The chain carries TRBV6-5 and TRBJ2-5; 8 nucleotides match TRBD2. Sequencing input: naive CD8+ T cells from blood, with Jurkat cell RNA spiked in. Specified subset: FACS-sorted CD8+CD4-CCR7+CD45RA+ naive T cells. In DNA form, the CDR3 reads TGTGCCAGCAGTTTACAAGGACTAGCAGAGACCCAGTACTTC. As protein: CASSLQGLAETQYF.